This T cell receptor (beta chain) was retrieved from a study of blood T cell repertoires in COVID-19. Turning to the study itself: Sources were T cells, B-cell-depleted T cells, or PBMCs; the material itself was cDNA or gDNA.

The germline CDR1 and CDR2 sequences are MNHEY and SVGAGI. CDR3 length equals 14 residues. V shed 5 bases and J shed 3 bases, with 14 bases lying between them. The participants were between about 18 and 90 years old and came from roughly 24 US areas. Symptom resolution, clearance, or two negative PCRs marked the recovered donors of Cohort 3. As originally analysed: Amplification with reference gene primers provided the estimates of nucleated cell counts. Sequencing used immunoSEQ multiplex PCR; TCRdb keeps in-frame clones, though not all of them. The V and J calls and clone size come from that table; D and trimming were worked out from the DNA. The sample lists 250,000 to 300,000 clones; nearly 90% were seen once.

Sequenced: PBMCs or T cells enriched from blood (not recorded which). This sequence was found in a woman in her sixties or seventies who had recovered from COVID-19. The V call is TRBV6-5, the J call TRBJ2-7, with TRBD1 as a possible D gene (5 bases). As DNA, the CDR3 is TGTGCCAGCAGTCGACAGTGGGTGGACTACGAGCAGTACTTC. Translating it yields CASSRQWVDYEQYF.